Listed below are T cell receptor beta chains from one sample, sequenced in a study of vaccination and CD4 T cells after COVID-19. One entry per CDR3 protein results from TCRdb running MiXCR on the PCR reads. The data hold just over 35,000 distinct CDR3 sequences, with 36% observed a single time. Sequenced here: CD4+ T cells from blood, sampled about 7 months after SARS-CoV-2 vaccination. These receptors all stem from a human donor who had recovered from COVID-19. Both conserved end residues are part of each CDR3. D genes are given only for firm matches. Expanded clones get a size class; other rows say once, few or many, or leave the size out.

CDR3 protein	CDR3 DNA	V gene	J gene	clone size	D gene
CASSHNPSHEQYF	TGTGCCAGCAGCCATAATCCCTCCCACGAGCAGTACTTC	TRBV7-6	TRBJ2-7	.	.
CSVQGFTNYGYTF	TGCAGTGTCCAGGGTTTTACTAACTATGGCTACACCTTC	TRBV20-1	TRBJ1-2	.	.
CASSLKPWGGYTF	TGTGCCAGCAGTTTAAAGCCATGGGGTGGCTACACCTTC	TRBV28	TRBJ1-2	.	.
CSATAADYSTDTQYF	TGCAGTGCTACAGCCGCGGACTACTCCACAGATACGCAGTATTTT	TRBV20-1	TRBJ2-3	.	.
CSANPGTSGSTLYEQYF	TGCAGTGCTAACCCCGGGACTAGCGGGAGCACTCTCTACGAGCAGTACTTC	TRBV20-1	TRBJ2-7	.	TRBD2
CASTDSRTGPRNQPQHF	TGTGCCAGCACCGACAGTCGAACGGGACCGAGAAATCAGCCCCAGCATTTT	TRBV6-2/TRBV6-3	TRBJ1-5	few	.
CASSPLTAIIPYEQYF	TGTGCCAGCAGCCCATTGACGGCGATCATCCCCTACGAGCAGTACTTC	TRBV7-2	TRBJ2-7	few	.
CATQDSRSGDTQYF	TGTGCCACCCAAGACAGCCGTTCGGGTGATACGCAGTATTTT	TRBV24-1	TRBJ2-3	.	.
CSADPTTAWSTDTQYF	TGCAGTGCTGATCCTACGACTGCGTGGAGCACAGATACGCAGTATTTT	TRBV20-1	TRBJ2-3	few	.
CASSSRWSASVEQFF	TGTGCCAGCAGCTCCCGGTGGTCTGCGTCGGTTGAGCAGTTCTTC	TRBV7-6	TRBJ2-1	few	.
CASSFGGNGELFF	TGTGCCAGCAGTTTTGGGGGAAACGGGGAGCTGTTTTTT	TRBV27	TRBJ2-2	few	.
CASSGGVWAGQSQETQYF	TGTGCCAGCAGTGGGGGGGTCTGGGCAGGACAGAGCCAAGAGACCCAGTACTTC	TRBV25-1	TRBJ2-5	.	.
CAISDATSLTDTQYF	TGTGCCATCTCGGATGCGACATCCCTTACAGATACGCAGTATTTT	TRBV10-3	TRBJ2-3	.	.
CSASGGVEPQHF	TGCAGTGCTAGTGGGGGTGTTGAGCCCCAGCATTTT	TRBV20-1	TRBJ1-5	.	.
CASSYSFPDRGRGYEQYF	TGTGCCAGCAGTTACTCGTTCCCTGACAGGGGGCGTGGGTACGAGCAGTACTTC	TRBV6-5	TRBJ2-7	.	TRBD1
CASSLGTAKNIQYF	TGCGCCAGCAGCTTGGGGACAGCCAAAAACATTCAGTACTTC	TRBV5-1	TRBJ2-4	.	.
CASSDRAGGHQPQHF	TGTGCCAGCAGTGATAGGGCAGGGGGGCATCAGCCCCAGCATTTT	TRBV6-1	TRBJ1-5	.	TRBD1
CASSVTSGSIYEQYF	TGTGCCAGCAGCGTAACTAGCGGGAGTATCTACGAGCAGTACTTC	TRBV9	TRBJ2-7	.	TRBD2
CAISESREGTSPYEQYF	TGTGCCATCAGTGAGTCGAGAGAAGGGACTAGCCCATACGAGCAGTACTTC	TRBV10-3	TRBJ2-7	.	TRBD2
CASSEGVNEQFF	TGTGCCAGCAGTGAGGGTGTCAATGAGCAGTTCTTC	TRBV2	TRBJ2-1	.	.
CASSVIRSTEAFF	TGTGCCAGTAGTGTGATAAGGAGCACTGAAGCTTTCTTT	TRBV19	TRBJ1-1	.	.
CASSLRGHNMNTEAFF	TGTGCCAGTAGTCTGCGGGGACACAACATGAACACTGAAGCTTTCTTT	TRBV19	TRBJ1-1	few	.
CASSPRLAGSYEQYF	TGTGCCAGCAGTCCCCGGTTAGCGGGGTCCTACGAGCAGTACTTC	TRBV27	TRBJ2-7	few	TRBD2
CSATRTSGRTETQYF	TGCAGTGCTACCCGGACTAGCGGGAGAACAGAGACCCAGTACTTC	TRBV20-1	TRBJ2-5	.	TRBD2
CASSQEPGPYEQYF	TGTGCCAGCAGCCAAGAACCGGGACCCTACGAGCAGTACTTC	TRBV11-2	TRBJ2-7	.	.
CASGLGQRYNQPQHF	TGTGCCAGCGGGTTGGGACAAAGGTACAATCAGCCCCAGCATTTT	TRBV27	TRBJ1-5	once	.
CASSLAGINEQFF	TGTGCCAGCAGCTTGGCCGGGATAAATGAGCAGTTCTTC	TRBV7-8	TRBJ2-1	few	.
CASSLAPTSGRNEQFF	TGTGCCAGCAGCTTAGCGCCGACTAGCGGGAGGAATGAGCAGTTCTTC	TRBV7-2	TRBJ2-1	.	TRBD2
CASSQGDRIDQPQHF	TGCGCCAGCAGCCAAGGGGACAGAATCGATCAGCCCCAGCATTTT	TRBV4-1	TRBJ1-5	.	TRBD1
CASNPPFTDTQYF	TGTGCCAGCAACCCTCCCTTCACAGATACGCAGTATTTT	TRBV2	TRBJ2-3	few	.
CASSLSPTYSSYEQYF	TGTGCCAGCAGCTTATCGCCGACCTATAGCTCTTACGAGCAGTACTTC	TRBV7-8	TRBJ2-7	few	.
CASSLRAYYEQYF	TGTGCCAGCAGTTTGAGGGCCTACTACGAGCAGTACTTC	TRBV27	TRBJ2-7	.	.
CASSSSGRTYNEQFF	TGTGCCAGCAGTTCTAGCGGGAGGACCTACAATGAGCAGTTCTTC	TRBV27	TRBJ2-1	few	TRBD2
CASSYLAGGPKDTQYF	TGTGCCAGCAGTTACCTAGCGGGAGGGCCCAAAGATACGCAGTATTTT	TRBV6-5	TRBJ2-3	few	TRBD2
CASSPWNGRSGTDTQYF	TGTGCCAGCAGTCCATGGAACGGGAGATCCGGCACAGATACGCAGTATTTT	TRBV28	TRBJ2-3	.	.
CASRQVHPNTGELFF	TGTGCCAGCAGACAGGTTCACCCGAACACCGGGGAGCTGTTTTTT	TRBV5-5	TRBJ2-2	.	.
CSAADGLYTEAFF	TGCAGTGCAGCGGACGGACTCTACACTGAAGCTTTCTTT	TRBV20-1	TRBJ1-1	.	.
CASSDSSTGELFF	TGTGCCAGCAGTGACTCTAGCACCGGGGAGCTGTTTTTT	TRBV6-4	TRBJ2-2	.	.
CASSLISGSPYEQYF	TGTGCCAGCAGCTTAATCAGCGGCAGCCCCTACGAGCAGTACTTC	TRBV7-3	TRBJ2-7	few	.